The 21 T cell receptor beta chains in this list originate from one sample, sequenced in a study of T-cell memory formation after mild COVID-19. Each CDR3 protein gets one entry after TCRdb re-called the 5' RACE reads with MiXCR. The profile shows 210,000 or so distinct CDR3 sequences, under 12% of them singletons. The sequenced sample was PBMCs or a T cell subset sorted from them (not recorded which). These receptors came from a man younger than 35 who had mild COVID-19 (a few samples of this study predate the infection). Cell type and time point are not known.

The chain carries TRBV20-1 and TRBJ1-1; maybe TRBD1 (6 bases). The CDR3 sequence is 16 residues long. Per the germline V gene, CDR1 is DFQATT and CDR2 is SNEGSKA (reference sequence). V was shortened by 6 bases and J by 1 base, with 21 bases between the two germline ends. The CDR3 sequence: CSAVKPGAIRNTEAFF. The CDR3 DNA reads TGCAGTGCCGTTAAGCCAGGGGCGATTCGGAACACTGAAGCTTTCTTT.

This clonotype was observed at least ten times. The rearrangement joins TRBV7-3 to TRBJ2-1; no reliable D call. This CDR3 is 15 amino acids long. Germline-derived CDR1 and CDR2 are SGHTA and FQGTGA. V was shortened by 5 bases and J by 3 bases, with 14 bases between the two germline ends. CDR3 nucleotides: TGTGCCAGCAGCAAGGGCGGATCCATCTACAATGAGCAGTTCTTC. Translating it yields CASSKGGSIYNEQFF.

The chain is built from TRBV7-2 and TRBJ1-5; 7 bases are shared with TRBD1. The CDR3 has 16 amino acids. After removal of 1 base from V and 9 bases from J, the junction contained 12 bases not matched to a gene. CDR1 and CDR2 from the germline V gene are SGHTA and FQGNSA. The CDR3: CASSLVGTGAILPQHF. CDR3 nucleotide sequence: TGTGCCAGCAGCTTAGTAGGTACAGGGGCAATTCTGCCCCAGCATTTT.

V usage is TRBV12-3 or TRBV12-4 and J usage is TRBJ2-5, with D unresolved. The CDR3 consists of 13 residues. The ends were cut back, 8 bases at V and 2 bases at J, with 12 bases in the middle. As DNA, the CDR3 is TGTGCCAGCGCCTCGCGGTTGCAAGAGACCCAGTACTTC. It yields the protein CASASRLQETQYF.

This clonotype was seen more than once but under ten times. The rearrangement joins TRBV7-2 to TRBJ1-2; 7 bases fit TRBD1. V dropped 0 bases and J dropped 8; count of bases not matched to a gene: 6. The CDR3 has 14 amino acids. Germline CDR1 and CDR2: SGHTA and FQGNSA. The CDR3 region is CASSLARGLVGYTF. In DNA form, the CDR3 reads TGTGCCAGCAGCTTAGCGAGGGGGCTGGTAGGCTACACCTTC.

CDR3 nucleotide sequence: TGCGCCAGCAGCCCGGGGGGGGTCCGAGAGACCCAGTACTTC. The encoded protein is CASSPGGVRETQYF. V gene TRBV4-3 combines with J gene TRBJ2-5, with 8 bases aligning to TRBD2. Germline CDR1 reads LGHNA; CDR2 reads YSLEER. V shed 4 bases and J 4 bases; nucleotides not matched to a gene: 5. The CDR3 extends over 14 amino acids.

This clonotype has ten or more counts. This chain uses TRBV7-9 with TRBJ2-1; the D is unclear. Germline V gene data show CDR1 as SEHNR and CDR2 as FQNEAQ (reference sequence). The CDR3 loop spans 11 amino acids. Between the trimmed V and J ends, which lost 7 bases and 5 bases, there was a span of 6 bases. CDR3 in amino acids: CASNLNNEQFF. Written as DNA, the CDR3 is TGTGCCAGCAACCTCAACAATGAGCAGTTCTTC.

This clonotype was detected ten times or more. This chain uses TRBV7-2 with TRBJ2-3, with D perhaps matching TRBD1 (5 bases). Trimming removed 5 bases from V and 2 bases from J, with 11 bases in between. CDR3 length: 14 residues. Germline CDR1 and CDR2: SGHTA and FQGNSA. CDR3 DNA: TGTGCCAGCAGCATCGCGACAGACACAGATACGCAGTATTTT. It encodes CASSIATDTDTQYF.

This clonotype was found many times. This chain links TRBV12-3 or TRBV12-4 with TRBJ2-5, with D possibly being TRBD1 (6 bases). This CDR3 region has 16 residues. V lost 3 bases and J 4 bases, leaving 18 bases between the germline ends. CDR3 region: CASSFPKATGTETQYF. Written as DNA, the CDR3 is TGTGCCAGCAGTTTCCCCAAGGCCACAGGGACAGAGACCCAGTACTTC.

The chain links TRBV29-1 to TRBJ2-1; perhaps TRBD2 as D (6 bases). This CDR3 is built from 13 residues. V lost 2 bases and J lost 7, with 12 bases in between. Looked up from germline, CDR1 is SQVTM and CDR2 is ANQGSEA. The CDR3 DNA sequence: TGCAGCGTTGAAAGGGACTCCTGGAATGAGCAGTTCTTC. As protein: CSVERDSWNEQFF.

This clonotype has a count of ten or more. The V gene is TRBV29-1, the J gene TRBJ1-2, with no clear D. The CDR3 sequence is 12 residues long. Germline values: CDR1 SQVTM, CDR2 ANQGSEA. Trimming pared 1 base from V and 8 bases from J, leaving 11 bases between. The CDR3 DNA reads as TGCAGCGTTGAAGGCAGCGCTGCCGGCTACACCTTC. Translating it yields CSVEGSAAGYTF. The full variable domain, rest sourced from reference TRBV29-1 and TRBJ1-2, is SAVISQKPSRDICQRGTSLTIQCQVDSQVTMMFWYRQQPGQSLTLIATANQGSEATYESGFVIDKFPISRPNLTFSTLTVSNMSPEDSSIYLCSVEGSAAGYTFGSGTRLTVV.

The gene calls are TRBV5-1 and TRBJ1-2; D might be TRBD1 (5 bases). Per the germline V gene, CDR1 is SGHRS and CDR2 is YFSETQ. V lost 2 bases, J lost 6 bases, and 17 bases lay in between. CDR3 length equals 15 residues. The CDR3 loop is CASSLSGTRLNGYTF. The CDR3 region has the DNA TGCGCCAGCAGCTTATCCGGGACGAGGCTAAATGGCTACACCTTC.

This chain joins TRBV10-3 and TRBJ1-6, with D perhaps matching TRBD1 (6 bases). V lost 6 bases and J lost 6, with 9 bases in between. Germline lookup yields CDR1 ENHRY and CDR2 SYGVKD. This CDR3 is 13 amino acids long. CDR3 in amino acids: CAIRTGPNSPLHF. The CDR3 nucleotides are TGTGCCATCAGGACAGGTCCTAATTCACCCCTCCACTTT.

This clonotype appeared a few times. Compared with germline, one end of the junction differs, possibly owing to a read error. The CDR3 coding sequence is TGCGCCAGCAGATTGGTGATGGGTGAGCAGTTCTTC. Encoded protein: CASRLVMGEQFF. The J gene is TRBJ2-1, the V gene TRBV5-1; D uncertain. The CDR3 spans 12 residues. Germline loops: CDR1 SGHRS, CDR2 YFSETQ.

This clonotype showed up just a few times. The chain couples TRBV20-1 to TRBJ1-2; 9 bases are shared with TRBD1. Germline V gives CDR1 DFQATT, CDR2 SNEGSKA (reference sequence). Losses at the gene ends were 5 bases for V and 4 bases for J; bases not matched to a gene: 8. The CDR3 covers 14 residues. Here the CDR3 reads CSAAPGQGTYGYTF. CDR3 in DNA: TGCAGTGCTGCCCCGGGACAGGGAACCTATGGCTACACCTTC.

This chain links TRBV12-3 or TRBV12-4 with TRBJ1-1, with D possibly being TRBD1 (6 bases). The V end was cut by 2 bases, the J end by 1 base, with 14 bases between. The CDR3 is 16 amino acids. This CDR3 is CASSLMGGRRNTEAFF. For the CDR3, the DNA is TGTGCCAGCAGTTTAATGGGGGGCCGGAGGAACACTGAAGCTTTCTTT.

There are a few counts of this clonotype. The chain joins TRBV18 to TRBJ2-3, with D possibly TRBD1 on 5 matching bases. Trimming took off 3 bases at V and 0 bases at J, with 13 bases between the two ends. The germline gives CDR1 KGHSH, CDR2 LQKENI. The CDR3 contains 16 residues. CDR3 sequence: CASSPRQSTSTDTQYF. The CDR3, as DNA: TGTGCCAGCTCACCTCGACAGAGCACTAGCACAGATACGCAGTATTTT.

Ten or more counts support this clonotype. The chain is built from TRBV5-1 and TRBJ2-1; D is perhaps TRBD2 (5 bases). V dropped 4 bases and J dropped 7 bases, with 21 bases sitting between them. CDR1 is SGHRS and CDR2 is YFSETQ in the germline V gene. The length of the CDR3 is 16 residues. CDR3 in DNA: TGCGCCAGCAGCCTGGAAGGGTGGATAGCGAAGAATGAGCAGTTCTTC. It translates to CASSLEGWIAKNEQFF.

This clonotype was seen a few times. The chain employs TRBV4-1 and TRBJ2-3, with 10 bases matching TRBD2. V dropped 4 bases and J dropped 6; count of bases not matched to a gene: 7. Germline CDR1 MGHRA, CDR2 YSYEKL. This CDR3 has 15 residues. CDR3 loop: CASSPSGGAGDTQYF. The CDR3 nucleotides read TGCGCCAGCAGCCCGAGCGGGGGGGCCGGGGATACGCAGTATTTT.

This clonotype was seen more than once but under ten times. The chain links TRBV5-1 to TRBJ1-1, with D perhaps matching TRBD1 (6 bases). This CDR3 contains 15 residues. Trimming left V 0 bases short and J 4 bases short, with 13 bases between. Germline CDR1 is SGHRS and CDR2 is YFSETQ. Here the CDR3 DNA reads TGCGCCAGCAGCTTGGCGTTGGGGGCATTCACTGAAGCTTTCTTT. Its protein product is CASSLALGAFTEAFF.

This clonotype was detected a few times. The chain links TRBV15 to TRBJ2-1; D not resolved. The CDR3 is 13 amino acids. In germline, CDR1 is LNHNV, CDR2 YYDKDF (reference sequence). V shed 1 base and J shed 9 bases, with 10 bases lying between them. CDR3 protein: CATSRVPQAEQFF. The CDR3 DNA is TGTGCCACCAGCAGAGTTCCCCAGGCTGAGCAGTTCTTC.